Listed below are T cell receptor beta chains from one sample, sequenced in a study of PD-1 blockade in mismatch repair-deficient tumors. Sequencing was performed with immunoSEQ multiplex PCR; in TCRdb, only in-frame clones are kept and a portion is missing. The sample carries 120,000 or so clones, more than 70% recorded once. The source was peripheral blood, collected almost 74 weeks after starting pembrolizumab. The receptor set was obtained from an adult with mismatch repair-deficient cancer. Both conserved end residues are part of each CDR3. Fields, in order: J gene, D gene, V gene, clone size, CDR3 DNA, CDR3 protein. A D gene is named only where the DNA matches it firmly. Size values are once, few and many counts, or a class for expanded clones, and some rows have none.

>TRBJ2-3|NA|TRBV6-1|NA
TGTGCCAGTTGGGGATCGGGTGGGGCAGATACGCAGTATTTT
CASWGSGGADTQYF
>TRBJ2-2|NA|TRBV11-2|NA
TGTGCCAGCAGCCCCCACACCGGGGAGCTGTTTTTT
CASSPHTGELFF
>TRBJ1-4|NA|TRBV6-6|NA
TGTGCCAGCAGTTACCGTTGGCAGGGAAGTGAAAAACTGTTTTTT
CASSYRWQGSEKLFF
>TRBJ2-7|NA|TRBV2|NA
TGTGCCAGCAGGGGCACAGCCTACGAGCAGTACTTC
CASRGTAYEQYF
>TRBJ1-4|NA|TRBV15|NA
TGTGCCACCAGCAGAGGAGGTCCAACTAATGAAAAACTGTTTTTT
CATSRGGPTNEKLFF
>TRBJ2-1|TRBD1|TRBV7-2|NA
TGTGCCAGCAGCCCGGGACAGGCTTACAATGAGCAGTTCTTC
CASSPGQAYNEQFF
>TRBJ2-1|TRBD1|TRBV4-3|NA
TGCGCCAGCAGCCGACGGACAGGACCCTACAATGAGCAGTTCTTC
CASSRRTGPYNEQFF
>TRBJ2-1|TRBD2|TRBV5-8|NA
TGTGCCAGCAGCATAGCGGGAGGGCCTCCCTACAATGAGCAGTTCTTC
CASSIAGGPPYNEQFF
>TRBJ2-7|NA|TRBV5-1|NA
TGCGCCAGCAGCCCAGGGACCCCGGGGTACGAGCAGTACTTC
CASSPGTPGYEQYF
>TRBJ2-1|NA|TRBV7-9|NA
TGTGCCAGCAGCTCCCTTCTCGCGGGGAGCTCCTACAATGAGCAGTTCTTC
CASSSLLAGSSYNEQFF
>TRBJ2-5|NA|TRBV5-4|NA
TGTGCCAGCAGCTCCCCTCTGAGGGGGATTTCGTACCAAGAGACCCAGTACTTC
CASSSPLRGISYQETQYF
>TRBJ1-2|TRBD1|TRBV7-6|NA
TGTGCCAGCAGCTTATGGACAGGGGCAAAGGGCGGCTACACCTTC
CASSLWTGAKGGYTF
>TRBJ1-2|NA|TRBV4-3|once
TGCGCCAGCAGCCAAGAAGGCAGGGAAAGTAACTATGGCTACACCTTC
CASSQEGRESNYGYTF
>TRBJ2-7|NA|TRBV7-9|NA
TGTGCCAGCAGTTACGCGGGGAACGAGCAGTACTTC
CASSYAGNEQYF
>TRBJ1-3|NA|TRBV18|NA
TGTGCCAGCTCACTTCAGCCGGAGGTGAACACCATATATTTT
CASSLQPEVNTIYF
>TRBJ2-7|TRBD2|TRBV19|few
TGTGCCAGTAGGGCGACTAGCGGATCCTACGAGCAGTACTTC
CASRATSGSYEQYF
>TRBJ2-3|TRBD2|TRBV7-9|NA
TGTGCCAGCAGCGTAGGGACTAGAGGGGGCACAGATACGCAGTATTTT
CASSVGTRGGTDTQYF
>TRBJ2-7|TRBD1|TRBV10-3|NA
TGTGCCTCCGGACAGGCCGAGCACGAGCAGTACTTC
CASGQAEHEQYF
>TRBJ1-3|NA|TRBV9|NA
TGTGCCAGCAGCGCAGCCGGGACGATGGGAAACACCATATATTTT
CASSAAGTMGNTIYF
>TRBJ1-2|NA|TRBV25-1|NA
TGTGCCAGCAGTGAACACCAGACAGGTTTCGGCGGCTACACCTTC
CASSEHQTGFGGYTF
>TRBJ2-7|TRBD2|TRBV5-6|NA
TGTGCCAGCAGAACCTTGGGACGGGAGGGAGAGCAGTACTTC
CASRTLGREGEQYF
>TRBJ2-3|TRBD2|TRBV5-1|NA
TGCGCCAGCACCCAACTAGCGGGAGTGGCAGATACGCAGTATTTT
CASTQLAGVADTQYF
>TRBJ2-7|NA|TRBV28|NA
TGTGCCAGCAGTTTGGGGCTACAGGGTGGGTCGTACGAGCAGTACTTC
CASSLGLQGGSYEQYF